This T cell receptor (beta chain) was observed in a study of identical twins. Study-wide points: Findings came from cross-sectional statistics, without long-term follow-up of donors. Out-of-frame alpha sequences shared by twins were enriched for low generation probability. The authors noted that invariant MAIT and iNKT cells could partly confound zero-insertion analyses.

Concerning this clonotype: The antigen is not known.

CDR3 length equals 14 residues. Germline V lookup: CDR1 SGDLS, CDR2 YYNGEE. Trimming removed 6 bases at V and 3 bases at J, with 15 bases between. TCRdb recomputed calls from the 5' RACE reads with MiXCR, one row per CDR3 protein. The repertoire holds about 900,000 distinct CDR3 sequences, with roughly an eighth as singletons. The same sample was also studied in work on yellow fever vaccine responses in identical twins. That publication notes: The T cell response to vaccination in identical twins was reportedly partly convergent and partly personalized.

This clonotype was obtained from a young woman in good health. Sequenced material: PBMCs. The chain couples TRBV9 to TRBJ1-2, with D maybe TRBD1 (6 bases). Here the CDR3 DNA reads TGTGCCAGCACCTGGGGGGGCACCCACTATGGCTACACCTTC. It codes for CASTWGGTHYGYTF. The full variable domain, rest sourced from reference TRBV9 and TRBJ1-2, is DSGVTQTPKHLITATGQRVTLRCSPRSGDLSVYWYQQSLDQGLQFLIQYYNGEERAKGNILERFSAQQFPDLHSELNLSSLELGDSALYFCASTWGGTHYGYTFGSGTRLTVV.